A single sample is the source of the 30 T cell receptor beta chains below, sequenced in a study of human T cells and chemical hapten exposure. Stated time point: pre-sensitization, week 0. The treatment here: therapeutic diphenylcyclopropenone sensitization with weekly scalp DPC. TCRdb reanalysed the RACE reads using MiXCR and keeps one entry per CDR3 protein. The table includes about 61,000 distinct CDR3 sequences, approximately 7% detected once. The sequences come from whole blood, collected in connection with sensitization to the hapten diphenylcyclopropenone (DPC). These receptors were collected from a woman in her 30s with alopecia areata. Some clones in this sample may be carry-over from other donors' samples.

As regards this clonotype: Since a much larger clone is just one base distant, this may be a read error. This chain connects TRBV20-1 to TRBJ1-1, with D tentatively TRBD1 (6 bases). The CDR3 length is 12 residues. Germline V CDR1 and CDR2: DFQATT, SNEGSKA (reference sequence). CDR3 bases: TGCAGTACTAGGCGACAGGAATCTGAAGCTTTCTTT. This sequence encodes CSTRRQESEAFF.

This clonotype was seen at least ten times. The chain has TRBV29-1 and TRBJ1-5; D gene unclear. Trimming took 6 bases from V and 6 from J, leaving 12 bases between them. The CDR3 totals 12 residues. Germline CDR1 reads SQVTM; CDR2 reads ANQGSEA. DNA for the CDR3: TGCAGCGTCGCCGAGGCCCGTCAGCCCCAGCATTTT. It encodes CSVAEARQPQHF.

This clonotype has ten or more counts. CDR3 in amino acids: CASSATKGRRTEAFF. The CDR3 DNA sequence: TGTGCCAGCAGCGCGACAAAGGGCAGGAGAACTGAAGCTTTCTTT. V and J are TRBV12-3 or TRBV12-4 and TRBJ1-1; no firm D call. V was trimmed by 6 bases and J by 5 bases, leaving 19 bases between them. The CDR3 extends over 15 amino acids.

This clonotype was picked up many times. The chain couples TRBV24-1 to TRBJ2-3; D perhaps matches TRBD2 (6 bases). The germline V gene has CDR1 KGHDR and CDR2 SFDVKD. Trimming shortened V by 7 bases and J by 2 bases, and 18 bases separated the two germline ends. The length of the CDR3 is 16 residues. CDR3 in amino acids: CATSPTRGPFTDTQYF. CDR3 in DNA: TGTGCCACCAGCCCCACGCGGGGCCCTTTCACAGATACGCAGTATTTT.

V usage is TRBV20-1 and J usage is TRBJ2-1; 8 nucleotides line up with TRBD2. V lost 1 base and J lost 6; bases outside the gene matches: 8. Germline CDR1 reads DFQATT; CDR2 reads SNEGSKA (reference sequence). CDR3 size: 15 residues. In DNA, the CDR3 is TGCAGTGCTAGAGGAGCGAGCGGGGGTATCAATGAGCAGTTCTTC. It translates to CSARGASGGINEQFF.

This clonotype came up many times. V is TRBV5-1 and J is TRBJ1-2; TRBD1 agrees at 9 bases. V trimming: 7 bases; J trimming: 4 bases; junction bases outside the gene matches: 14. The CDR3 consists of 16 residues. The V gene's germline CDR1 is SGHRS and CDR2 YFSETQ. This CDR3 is CASARDRESSVYGYTF. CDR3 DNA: TGCGCCAGCGCACGGGACAGGGAAAGCTCGGTCTATGGCTACACCTTC.

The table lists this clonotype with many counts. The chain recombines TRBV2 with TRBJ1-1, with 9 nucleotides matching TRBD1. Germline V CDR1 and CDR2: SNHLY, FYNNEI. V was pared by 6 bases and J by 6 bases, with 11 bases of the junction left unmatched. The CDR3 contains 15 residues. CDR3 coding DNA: TGTGCCAGCAGGAGAGGGACAGGGTCGAGGGCTGAAGCTTTCTTT. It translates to CASRRGTGSRAEAFF.

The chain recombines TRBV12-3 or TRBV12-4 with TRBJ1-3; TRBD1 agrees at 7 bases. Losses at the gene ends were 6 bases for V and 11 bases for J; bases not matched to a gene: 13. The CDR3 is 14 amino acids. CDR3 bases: TGTGCCAGCAGCCTCGCAGACAACAGGGGCGCCATATATTTT. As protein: CASSLADNRGAIYF.

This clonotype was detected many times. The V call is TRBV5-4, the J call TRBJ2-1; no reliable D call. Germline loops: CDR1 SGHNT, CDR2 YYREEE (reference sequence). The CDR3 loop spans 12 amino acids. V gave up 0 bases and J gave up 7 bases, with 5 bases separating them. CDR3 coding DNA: TGTGCCAGCAGCTTGGAGTGGAATGAGCAGTTCTTC. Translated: CASSLEWNEQFF.

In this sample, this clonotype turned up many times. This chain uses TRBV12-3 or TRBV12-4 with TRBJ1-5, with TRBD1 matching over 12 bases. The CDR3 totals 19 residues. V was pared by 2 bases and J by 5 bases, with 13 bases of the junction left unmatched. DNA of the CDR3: TGTGCCAGCAGTTTAAGCTACCGGGACAGGGGGCCATCGGATCAGCCCCAGCATTTT. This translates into CASSLSYRDRGPSDQPQHF.

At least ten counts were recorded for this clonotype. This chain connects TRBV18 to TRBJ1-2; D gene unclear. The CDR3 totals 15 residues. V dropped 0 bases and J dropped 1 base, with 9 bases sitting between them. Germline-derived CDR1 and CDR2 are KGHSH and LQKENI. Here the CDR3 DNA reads TGTGCCAGCTCACCACCGGTGTCGATTAACTATGGCTACACCTTC. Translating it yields CASSPPVSINYGYTF.

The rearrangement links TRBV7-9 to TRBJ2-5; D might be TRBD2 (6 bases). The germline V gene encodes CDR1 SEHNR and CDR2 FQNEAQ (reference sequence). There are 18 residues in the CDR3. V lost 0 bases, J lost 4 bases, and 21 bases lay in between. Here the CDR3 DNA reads TGTGCCAGCAGCTTAGCTGGTGGGGGACTCGAATGGAGAGAGACCCAGTACTTC. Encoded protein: CASSLAGGGLEWRETQYF.

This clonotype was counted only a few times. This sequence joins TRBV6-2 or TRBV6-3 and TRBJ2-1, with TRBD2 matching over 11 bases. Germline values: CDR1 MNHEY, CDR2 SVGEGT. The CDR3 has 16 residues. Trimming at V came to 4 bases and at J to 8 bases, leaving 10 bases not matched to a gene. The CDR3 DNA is TGTGCCAGCAGTTTACGAATTAGCGGGGGGGCCGATGAGCAGTTCTTC. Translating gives CASSLRISGGADEQFF.

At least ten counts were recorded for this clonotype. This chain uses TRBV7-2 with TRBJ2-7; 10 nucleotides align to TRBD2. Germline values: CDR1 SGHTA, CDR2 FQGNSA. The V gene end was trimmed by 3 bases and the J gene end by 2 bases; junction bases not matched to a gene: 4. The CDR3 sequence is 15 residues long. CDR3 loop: CASSFIAGGPYEQYF. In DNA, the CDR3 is TGTGCCAGCAGCTTTATAGCGGGGGGCCCCTACGAGCAGTACTTC.

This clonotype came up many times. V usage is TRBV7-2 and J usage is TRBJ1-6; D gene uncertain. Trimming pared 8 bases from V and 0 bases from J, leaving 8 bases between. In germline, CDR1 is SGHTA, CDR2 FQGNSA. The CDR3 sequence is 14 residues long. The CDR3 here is CASGSNSYNSPLHF. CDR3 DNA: TGTGCCAGCGGGAGTAACTCCTATAATTCACCCCTCCACTTT.

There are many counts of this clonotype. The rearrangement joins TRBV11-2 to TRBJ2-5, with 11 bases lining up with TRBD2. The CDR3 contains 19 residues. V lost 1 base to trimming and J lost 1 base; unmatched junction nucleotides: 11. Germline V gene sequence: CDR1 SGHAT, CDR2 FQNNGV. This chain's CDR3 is CASSLGVSTSGIVQETQYF. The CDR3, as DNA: TGTGCCAGCAGCTTAGGGGTTTCGACTAGCGGGATTGTCCAAGAGACCCAGTACTTC.

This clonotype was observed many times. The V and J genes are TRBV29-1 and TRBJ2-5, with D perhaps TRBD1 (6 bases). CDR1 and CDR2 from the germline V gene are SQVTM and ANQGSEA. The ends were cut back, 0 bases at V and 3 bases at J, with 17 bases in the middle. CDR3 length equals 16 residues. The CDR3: CSVEDPWGKGEETQYF. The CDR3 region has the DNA TGCAGCGTTGAAGACCCATGGGGAAAGGGGGAAGAGACCCAGTACTTC.

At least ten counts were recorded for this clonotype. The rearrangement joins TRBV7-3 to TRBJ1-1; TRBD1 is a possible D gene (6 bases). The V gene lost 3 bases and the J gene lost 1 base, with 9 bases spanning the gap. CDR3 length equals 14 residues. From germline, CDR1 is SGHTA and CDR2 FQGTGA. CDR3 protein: CASSLGHTNTEAFF. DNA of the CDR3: TGTGCCAGCAGCTTGGGACATACGAACACTGAAGCTTTCTTT. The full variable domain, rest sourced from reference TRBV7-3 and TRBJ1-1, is GAGVSQTPSNKVTEKGKYVELRCDPISGHTALYWYRQSLGQGPEFLIYFQGTGAADDSGLPNDRFFAVRPEGSVSTLKIQRTERGDSAVYLCASSLGHTNTEAFFGQGTRLTVV.

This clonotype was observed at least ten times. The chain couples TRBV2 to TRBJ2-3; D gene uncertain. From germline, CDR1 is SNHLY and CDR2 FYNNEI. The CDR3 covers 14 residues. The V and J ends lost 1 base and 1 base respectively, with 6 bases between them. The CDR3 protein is CASSEGGGTDTQYF. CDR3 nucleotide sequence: TGTGCCAGCAGTGAAGGTGGGGGCACAGATACGCAGTATTTT.

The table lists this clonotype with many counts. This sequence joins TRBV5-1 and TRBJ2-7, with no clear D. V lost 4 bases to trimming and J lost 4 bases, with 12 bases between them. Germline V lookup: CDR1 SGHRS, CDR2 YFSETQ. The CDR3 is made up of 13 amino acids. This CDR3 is CASSVEGLYEQYF. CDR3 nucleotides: TGCGCCAGCAGCGTTGAAGGGCTTTACGAGCAGTACTTC.

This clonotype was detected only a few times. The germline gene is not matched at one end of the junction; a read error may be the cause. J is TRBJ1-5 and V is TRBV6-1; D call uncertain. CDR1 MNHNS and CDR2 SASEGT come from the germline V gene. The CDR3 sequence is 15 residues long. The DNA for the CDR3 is TGTGCCAGCAGTATAGTTAGGGCCACCTATCAGCCCCAGAATTTT. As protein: CASSIVRATYQPQNF.

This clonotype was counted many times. CDR3 in amino acids: CSVPALVKQTQYF. The CDR3 DNA sequence: TGCAGCGTCCCCGCCCTAGTAAAACAAACGCAGTATTTT. The chain has TRBV29-1 and TRBJ2-3, with no clear D. The CDR3 has 13 residues. Per germline, CDR1 SQVTM and CDR2 ANQGSEA. Trimming took off 6 bases at V and 9 bases at J, with 19 bases between the two ends.

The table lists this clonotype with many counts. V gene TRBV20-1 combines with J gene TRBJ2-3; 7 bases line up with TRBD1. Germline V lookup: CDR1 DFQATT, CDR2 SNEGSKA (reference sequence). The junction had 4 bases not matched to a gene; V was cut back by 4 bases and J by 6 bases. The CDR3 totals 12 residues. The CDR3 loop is CSAKGQVDTQYF. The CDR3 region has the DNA TGCAGTGCTAAAGGACAGGTTGATACGCAGTATTTT.

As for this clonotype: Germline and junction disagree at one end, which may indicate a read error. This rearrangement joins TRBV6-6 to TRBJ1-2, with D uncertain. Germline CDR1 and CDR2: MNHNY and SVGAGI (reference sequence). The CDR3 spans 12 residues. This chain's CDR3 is CASRGNNYGDTF. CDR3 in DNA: TGTGCCAGCAGGGGGAATAACTATGGCGACACCTTC.

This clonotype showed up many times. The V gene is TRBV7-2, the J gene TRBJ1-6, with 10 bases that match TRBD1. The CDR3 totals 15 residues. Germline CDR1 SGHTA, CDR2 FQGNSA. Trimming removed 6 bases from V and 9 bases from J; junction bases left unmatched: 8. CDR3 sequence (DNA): TGTGCCAGCAGTAAGGGACAGGGGTCGAGTTCACCCCTCCACTTT. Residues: CASSKGQGSSSPLHF. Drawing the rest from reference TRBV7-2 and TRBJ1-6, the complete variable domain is GAGVSQSPSNKVTEKGKDVELRCDPISGHTALYWYRQSLGQGLEFLIYFQGNSAPDKSGLPSDRFSAERTGGSVSTLTIQRTQQEDSAVYLCASSKGQGSSSPLHFGNGTRLTVT.

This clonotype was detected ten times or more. CDR3 nucleotide sequence: TGTGCCAGCTCACCCGCACTCGCAGGGGCGAACACTGAAGCTTTCTTT. Encoded protein: CASSPALAGANTEAFF. The V and J genes are TRBV18 and TRBJ1-1, with a weak D call TRBD1 (6 bases). This CDR3 has 16 residues. Germline V lookup: CDR1 KGHSH, CDR2 LQKENI. Between the trimmed V and J ends, which lost 3 bases and 1 base, there was a span of 15 bases.

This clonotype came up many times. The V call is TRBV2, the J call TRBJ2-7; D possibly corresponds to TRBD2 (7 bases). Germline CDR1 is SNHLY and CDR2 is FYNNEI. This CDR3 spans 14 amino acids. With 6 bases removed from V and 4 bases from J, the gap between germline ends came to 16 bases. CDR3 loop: CASREAGAGYEQYF. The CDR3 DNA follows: TGTGCCAGCAGGGAGGCGGGGGCGGGTTACGAGCAGTACTTC.

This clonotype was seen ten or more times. In DNA form, the CDR3 reads TGCAGTGCTAGAGCACCGAACAAGAACACTGAAGCTTTCTTT. Amino acid sequence: CSARAPNKNTEAFF. V is TRBV20-1 and J is TRBJ1-1; D ambiguous. Germline lookup yields CDR1 DFQATT and CDR2 SNEGSKA (reference sequence). CDR3 length equals 14 residues. Between the trimmed V and J ends, which lost 1 base and 1 base, there was a span of 10 bases.

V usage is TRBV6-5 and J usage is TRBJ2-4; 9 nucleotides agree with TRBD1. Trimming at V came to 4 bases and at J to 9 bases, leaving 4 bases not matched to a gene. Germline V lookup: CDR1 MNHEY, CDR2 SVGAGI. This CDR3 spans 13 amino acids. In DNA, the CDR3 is TGTGCCAGCAGTTCCGGGACAGGGACCATTCAGTACTTC. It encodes CASSSGTGTIQYF.

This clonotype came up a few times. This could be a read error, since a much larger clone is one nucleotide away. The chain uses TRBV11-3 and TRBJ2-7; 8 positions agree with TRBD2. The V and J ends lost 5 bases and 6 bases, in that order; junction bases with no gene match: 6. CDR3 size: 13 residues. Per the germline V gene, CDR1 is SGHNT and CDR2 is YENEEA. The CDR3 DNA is TGTGCCAGCAGCCCTGGGACTAGTGGCGAGCAGTACTTC. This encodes CASSPGTSGEQYF.